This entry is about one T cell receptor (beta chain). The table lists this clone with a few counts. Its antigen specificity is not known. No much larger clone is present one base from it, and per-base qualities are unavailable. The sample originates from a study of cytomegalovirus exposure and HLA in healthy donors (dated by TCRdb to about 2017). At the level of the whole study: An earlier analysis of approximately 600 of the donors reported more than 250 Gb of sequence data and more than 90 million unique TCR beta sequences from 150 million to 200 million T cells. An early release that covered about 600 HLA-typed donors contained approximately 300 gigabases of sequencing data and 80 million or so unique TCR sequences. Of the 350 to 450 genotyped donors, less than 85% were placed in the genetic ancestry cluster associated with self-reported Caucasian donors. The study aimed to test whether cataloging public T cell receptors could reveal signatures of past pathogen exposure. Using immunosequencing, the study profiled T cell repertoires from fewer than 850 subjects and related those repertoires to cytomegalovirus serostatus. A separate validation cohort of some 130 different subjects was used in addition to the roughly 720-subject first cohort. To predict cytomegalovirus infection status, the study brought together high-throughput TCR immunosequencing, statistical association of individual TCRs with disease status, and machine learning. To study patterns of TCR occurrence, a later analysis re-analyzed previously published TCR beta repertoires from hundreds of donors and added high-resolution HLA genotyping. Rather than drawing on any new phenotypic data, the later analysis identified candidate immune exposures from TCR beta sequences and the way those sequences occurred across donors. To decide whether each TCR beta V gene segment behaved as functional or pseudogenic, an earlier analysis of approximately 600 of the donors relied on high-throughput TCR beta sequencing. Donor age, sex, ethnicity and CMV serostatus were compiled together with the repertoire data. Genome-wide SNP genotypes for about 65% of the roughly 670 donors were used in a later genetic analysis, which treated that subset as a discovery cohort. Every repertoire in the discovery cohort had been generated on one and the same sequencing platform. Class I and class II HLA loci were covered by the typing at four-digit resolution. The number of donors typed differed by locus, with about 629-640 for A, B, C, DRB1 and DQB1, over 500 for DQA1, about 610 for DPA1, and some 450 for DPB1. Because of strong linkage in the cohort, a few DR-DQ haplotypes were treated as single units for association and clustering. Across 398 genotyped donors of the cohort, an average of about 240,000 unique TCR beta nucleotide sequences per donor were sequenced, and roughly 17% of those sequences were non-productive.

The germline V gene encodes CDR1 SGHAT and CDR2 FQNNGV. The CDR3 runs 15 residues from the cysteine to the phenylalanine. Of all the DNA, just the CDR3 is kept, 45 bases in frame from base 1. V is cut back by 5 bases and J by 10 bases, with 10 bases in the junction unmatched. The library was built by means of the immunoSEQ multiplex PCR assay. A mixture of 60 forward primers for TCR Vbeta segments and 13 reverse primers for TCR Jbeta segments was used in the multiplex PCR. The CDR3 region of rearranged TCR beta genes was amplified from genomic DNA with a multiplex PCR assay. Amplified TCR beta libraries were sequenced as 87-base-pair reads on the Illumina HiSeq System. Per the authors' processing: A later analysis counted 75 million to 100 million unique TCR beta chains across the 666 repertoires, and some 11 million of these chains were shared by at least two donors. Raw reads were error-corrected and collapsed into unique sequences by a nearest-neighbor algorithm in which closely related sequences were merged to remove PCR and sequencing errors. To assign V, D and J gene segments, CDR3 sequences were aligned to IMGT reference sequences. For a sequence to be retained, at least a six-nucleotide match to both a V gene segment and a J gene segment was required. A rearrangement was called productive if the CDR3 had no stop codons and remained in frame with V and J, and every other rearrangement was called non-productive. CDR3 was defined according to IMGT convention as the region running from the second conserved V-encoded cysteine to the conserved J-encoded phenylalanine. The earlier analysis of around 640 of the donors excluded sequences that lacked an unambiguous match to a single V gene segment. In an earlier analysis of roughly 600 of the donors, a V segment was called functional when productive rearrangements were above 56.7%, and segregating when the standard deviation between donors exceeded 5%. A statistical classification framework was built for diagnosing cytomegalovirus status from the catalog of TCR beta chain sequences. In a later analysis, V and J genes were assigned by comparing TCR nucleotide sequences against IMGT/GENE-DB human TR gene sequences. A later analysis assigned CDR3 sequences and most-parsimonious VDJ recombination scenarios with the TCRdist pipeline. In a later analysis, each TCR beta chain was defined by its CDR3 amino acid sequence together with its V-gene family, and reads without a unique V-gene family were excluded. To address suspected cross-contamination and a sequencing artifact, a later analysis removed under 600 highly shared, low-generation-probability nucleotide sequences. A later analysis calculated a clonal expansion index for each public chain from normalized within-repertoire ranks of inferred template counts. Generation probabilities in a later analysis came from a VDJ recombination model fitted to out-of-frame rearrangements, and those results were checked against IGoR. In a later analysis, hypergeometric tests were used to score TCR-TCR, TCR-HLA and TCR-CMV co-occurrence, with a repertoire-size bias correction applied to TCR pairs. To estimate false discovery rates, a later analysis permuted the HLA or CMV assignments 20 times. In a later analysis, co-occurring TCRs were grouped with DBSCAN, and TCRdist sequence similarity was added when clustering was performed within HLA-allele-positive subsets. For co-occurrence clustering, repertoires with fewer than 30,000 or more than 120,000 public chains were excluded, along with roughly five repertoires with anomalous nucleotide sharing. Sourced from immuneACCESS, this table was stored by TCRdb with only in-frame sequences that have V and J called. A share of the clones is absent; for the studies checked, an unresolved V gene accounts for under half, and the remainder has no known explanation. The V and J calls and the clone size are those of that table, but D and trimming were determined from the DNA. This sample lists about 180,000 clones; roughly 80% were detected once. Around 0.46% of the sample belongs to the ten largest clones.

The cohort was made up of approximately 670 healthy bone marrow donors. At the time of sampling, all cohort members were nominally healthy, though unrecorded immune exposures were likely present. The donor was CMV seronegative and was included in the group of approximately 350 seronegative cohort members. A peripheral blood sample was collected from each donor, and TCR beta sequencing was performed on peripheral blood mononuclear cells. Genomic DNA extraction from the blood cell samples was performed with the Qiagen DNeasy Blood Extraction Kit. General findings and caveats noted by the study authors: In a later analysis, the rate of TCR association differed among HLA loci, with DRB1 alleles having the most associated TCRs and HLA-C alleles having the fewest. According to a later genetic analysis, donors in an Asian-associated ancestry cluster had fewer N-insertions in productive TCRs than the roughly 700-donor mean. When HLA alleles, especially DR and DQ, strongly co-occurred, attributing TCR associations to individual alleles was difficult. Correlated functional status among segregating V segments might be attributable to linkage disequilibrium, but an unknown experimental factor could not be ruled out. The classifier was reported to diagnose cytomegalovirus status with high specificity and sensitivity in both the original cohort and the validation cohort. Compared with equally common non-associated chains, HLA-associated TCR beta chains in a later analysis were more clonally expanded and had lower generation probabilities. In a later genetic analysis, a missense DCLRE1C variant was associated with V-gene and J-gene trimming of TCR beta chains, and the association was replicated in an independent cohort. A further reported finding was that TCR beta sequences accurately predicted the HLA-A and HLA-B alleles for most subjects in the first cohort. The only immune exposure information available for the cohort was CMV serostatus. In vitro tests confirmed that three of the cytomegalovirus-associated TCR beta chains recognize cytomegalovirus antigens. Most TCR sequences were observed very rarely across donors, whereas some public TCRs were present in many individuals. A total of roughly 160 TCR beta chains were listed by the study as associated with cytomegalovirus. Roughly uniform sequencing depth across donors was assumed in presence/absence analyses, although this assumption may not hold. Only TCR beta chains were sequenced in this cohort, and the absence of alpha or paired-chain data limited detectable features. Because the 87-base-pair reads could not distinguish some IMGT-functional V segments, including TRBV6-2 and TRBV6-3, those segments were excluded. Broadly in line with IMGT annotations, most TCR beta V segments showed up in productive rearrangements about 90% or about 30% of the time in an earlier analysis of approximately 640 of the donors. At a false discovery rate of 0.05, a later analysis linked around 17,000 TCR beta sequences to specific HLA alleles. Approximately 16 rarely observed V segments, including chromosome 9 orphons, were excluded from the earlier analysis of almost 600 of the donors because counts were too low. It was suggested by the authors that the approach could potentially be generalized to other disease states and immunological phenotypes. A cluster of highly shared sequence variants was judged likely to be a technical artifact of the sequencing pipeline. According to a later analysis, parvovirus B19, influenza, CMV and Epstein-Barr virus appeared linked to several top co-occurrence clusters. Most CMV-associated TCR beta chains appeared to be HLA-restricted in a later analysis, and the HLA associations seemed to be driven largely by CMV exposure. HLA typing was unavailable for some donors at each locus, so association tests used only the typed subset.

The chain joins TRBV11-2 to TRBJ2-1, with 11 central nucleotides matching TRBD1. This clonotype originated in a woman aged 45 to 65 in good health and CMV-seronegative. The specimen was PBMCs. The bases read TGTGCCAGCAGCCAAGGTTCCTGGACAGGGGGCGAGCAGTTCTTC. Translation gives CASSQGSWTGGEQFF.